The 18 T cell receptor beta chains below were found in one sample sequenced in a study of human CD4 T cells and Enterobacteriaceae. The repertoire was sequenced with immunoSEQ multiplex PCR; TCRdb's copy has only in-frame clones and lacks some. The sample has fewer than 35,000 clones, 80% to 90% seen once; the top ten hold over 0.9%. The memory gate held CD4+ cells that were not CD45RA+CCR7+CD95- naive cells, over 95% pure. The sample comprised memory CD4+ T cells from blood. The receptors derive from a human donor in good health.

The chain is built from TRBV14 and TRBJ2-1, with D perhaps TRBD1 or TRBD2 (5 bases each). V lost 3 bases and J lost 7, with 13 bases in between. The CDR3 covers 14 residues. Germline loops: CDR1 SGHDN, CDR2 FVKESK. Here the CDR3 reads CASSQELRGNEQFF. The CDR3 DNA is TGTGCCAGCAGCCAGGAGCTGAGGGGTAATGAGCAGTTCTTC.

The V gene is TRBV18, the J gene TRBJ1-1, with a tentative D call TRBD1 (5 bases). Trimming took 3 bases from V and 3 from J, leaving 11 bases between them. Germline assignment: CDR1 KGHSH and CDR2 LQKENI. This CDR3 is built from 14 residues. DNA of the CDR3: TGTGCCAGCTCACCGACAGACAAGTACACTGAAGCTTTCTTT. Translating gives CASSPTDKYTEAFF.

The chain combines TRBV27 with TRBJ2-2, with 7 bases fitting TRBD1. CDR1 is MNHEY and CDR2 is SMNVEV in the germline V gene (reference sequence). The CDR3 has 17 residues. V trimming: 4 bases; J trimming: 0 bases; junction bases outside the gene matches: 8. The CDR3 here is CASSSARDSANTGELFF. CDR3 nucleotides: TGTGCCAGCAGTTCGGCCCGGGACAGCGCGAACACCGGGGAGCTGTTTTTT.

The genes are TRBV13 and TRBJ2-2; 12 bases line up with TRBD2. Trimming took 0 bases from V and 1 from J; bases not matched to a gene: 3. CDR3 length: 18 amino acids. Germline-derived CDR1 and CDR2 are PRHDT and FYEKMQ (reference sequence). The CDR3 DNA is TGTGCCAGCAGCTTAGGACTAGCGGGGGGACAGAACACCGGGGAGCTGTTTTTT. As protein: CASSLGLAGGQNTGELFF.

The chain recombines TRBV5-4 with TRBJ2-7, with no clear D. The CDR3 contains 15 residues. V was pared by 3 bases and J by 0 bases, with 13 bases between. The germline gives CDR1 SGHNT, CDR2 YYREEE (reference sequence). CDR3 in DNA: TGTGCCAGCAGCTGGGGTCGGGCCCGCTCCTACGAGCAGTACTTC. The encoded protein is CASSWGRARSYEQYF.

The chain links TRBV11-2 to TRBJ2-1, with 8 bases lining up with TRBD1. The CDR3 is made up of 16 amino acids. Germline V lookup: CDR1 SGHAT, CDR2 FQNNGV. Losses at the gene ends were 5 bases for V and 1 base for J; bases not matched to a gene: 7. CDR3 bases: TGTGCCAGCAGCATAAAAGGACAGGGATCCTACAATGAGCAGTTCTTC. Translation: CASSIKGQGSYNEQFF.

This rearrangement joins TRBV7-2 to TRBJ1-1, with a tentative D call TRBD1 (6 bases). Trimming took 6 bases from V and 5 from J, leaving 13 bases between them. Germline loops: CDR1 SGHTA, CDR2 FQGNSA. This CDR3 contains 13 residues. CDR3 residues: CASSYREGTEAFF. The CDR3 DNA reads TGTGCCAGCAGTTACAGGGAGGGGACTGAAGCTTTCTTT. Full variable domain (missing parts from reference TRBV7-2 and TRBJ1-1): GAGVSQSPSNKVTEKGKDVELRCDPISGHTALYWYRQSLGQGLEFLIYFQGNSAPDKSGLPSDRFSAERTGGSVSTLTIQRTQQEDSAVYLCASSYREGTEAFFGQGTRLTVV.

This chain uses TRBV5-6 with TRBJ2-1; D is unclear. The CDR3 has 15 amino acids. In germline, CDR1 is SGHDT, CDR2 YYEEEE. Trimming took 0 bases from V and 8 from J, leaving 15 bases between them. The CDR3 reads CASSLVDTPRDEQFF. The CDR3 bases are TGTGCCAGCAGCTTGGTTGACACCCCAAGGGATGAGCAGTTCTTC.

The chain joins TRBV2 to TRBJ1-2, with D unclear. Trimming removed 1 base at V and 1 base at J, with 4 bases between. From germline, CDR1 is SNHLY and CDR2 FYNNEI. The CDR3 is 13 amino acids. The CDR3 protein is CASSEGDNYGYTF. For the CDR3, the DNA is TGTGCCAGCAGTGAAGGGGATAACTATGGCTACACCTTC.

This CDR3 is CASSQDKGPYGYTF. In nucleotides, the CDR3 is TGCGCCAGCAGCCAAGATAAGGGCCCTTATGGCTACACCTTC. V and J are TRBV4-1 and TRBJ1-2, with unresolved D. V was clipped by 0 bases and J by 5 bases, with 10 bases between them. The germline V gene has CDR1 MGHRA and CDR2 YSYEKL. This CDR3 has 14 residues.

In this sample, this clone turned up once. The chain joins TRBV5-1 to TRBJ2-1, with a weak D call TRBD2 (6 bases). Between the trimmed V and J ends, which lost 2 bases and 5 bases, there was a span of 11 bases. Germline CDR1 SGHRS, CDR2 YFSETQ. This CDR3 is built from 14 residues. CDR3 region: CASSLRGKDNEQFF. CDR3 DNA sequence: TGCGCCAGCAGCTTACGGGGGAAGGACAATGAGCAGTTCTTC.

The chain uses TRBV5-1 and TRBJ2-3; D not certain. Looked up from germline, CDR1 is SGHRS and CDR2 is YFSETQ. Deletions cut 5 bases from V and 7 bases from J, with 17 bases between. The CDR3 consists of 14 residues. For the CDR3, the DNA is TGCGCCAGCAGGTCGGACCCTCGGTCATATACGCAGTATTTT. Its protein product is CASRSDPRSYTQYF. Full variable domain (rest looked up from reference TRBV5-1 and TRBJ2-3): KAGVTQTPRYLIKTRGQQVTLSCSPISGHRSVSWYQQTPGQGLQFLFEYFSETQRNKGNFPGRFSGRQFSNSRSEMNVSTLELGDSALYLCASRSDPRSYTQYFGPGTRLTVL.

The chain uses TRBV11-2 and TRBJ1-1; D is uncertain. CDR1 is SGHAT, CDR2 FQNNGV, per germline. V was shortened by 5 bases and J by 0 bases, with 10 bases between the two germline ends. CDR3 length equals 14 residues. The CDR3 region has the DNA TGTGCCAGCAGCCGGAACTTCATGAACACTGAAGCTTTCTTT. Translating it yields CASSRNFMNTEAFF.

In DNA form, the CDR3 reads TGTGCCAGCAGCTCCACGGCCCGGCACTATGGCTACACCTTC. Protein product: CASSSTARHYGYTF. The rearrangement uses TRBV7-9 and TRBJ1-2; D is undetermined. V was clipped by 4 bases and J by 3 bases, with 12 bases between them. The germline CDR1 and CDR2 sequences are SEHNR and FQNEAQ (reference sequence). There are 14 residues in the CDR3.

CDR3 nucleotide sequence: TGTGCCAGCTCATCCCGGGACCCCCCTGGGGAGCAGTACTTC. It translates to CASSSRDPPGEQYF. The chain links TRBV18 to TRBJ2-7; D is possibly TRBD1 or TRBD2 (5 bases each). The CDR3 consists of 14 residues. Germline V gene sequence: CDR1 KGHSH, CDR2 LQKENI. The ends were cut back, 5 bases at V and 7 bases at J, with 18 bases in the middle.

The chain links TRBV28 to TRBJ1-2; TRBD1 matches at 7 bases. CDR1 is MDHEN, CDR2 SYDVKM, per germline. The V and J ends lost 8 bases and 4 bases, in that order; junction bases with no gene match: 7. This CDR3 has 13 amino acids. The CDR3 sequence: CASLTGQRYGYTF. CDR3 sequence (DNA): TGTGCCAGCTTGACGGGACAGCGCTATGGCTACACCTTC.

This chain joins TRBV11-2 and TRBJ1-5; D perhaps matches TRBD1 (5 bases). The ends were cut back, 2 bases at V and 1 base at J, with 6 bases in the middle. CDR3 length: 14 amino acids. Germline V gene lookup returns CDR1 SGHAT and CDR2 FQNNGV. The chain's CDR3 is CASSLQGSNQPQHF. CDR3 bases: TGTGCCAGCAGCTTACAGGGAAGCAATCAGCCCCAGCATTTT.

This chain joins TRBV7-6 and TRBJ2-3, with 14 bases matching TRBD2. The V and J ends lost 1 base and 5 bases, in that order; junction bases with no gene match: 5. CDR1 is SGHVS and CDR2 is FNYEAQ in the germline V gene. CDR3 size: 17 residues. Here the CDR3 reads CASSLEGTSGGGDTQYF. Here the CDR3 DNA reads TGTGCCAGCAGCTTAGAAGGGACTAGCGGGGGAGGAGATACGCAGTATTTT.